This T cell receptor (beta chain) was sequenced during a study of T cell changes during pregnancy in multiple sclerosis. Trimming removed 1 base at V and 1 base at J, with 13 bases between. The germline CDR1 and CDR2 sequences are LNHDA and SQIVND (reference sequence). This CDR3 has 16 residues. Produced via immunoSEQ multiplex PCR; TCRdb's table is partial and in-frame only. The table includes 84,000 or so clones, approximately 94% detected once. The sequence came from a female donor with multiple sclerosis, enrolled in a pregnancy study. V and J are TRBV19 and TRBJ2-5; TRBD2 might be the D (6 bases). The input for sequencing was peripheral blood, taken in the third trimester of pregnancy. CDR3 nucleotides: TGTGCCAGTAGTATAGTCGGGAGAGGGGCCCAAGAGACCCAGTACTTC. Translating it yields CASSIVGRGAQETQYF.